The count of the clone carrying this T cell receptor beta chain is one. Its antigen is unidentified. This entry comes from a study of T cell repertoires in ileal Crohn's disease. The wider study: Biopsies of the neoterminal ileum at postoperative colonoscopy form M6 samples.

Whole-study results and caveats: Compared with non-smokers, active smokers at surgery showed more clonal expansions.

Documented time point: neoterminal ileum biopsy at postoperative endoscopy, about 6 months after surgery. The CDR3 has 18 residues. Germline V gene data show CDR1 as SGHRS and CDR2 as YFSETQ. V was clipped by 0 bases and J by 10 bases, with 26 bases between them. The assay was immunoSEQ multiplex PCR, and TCRdb's table has in-frame clones only and misses some. The sample shows more than 50,000 clones, 85% to 90% of them seen only once. The sample consisted of ileal tissue. The genes are TRBV5-1 and TRBJ2-4, with D tentatively TRBD1 (6 bases). This TCR was recovered from an adult with Crohn's disease. CDR3 in amino acids: CASSLVGQTGSVRLIQYF. The CDR3 nucleotides read TGCGCCAGCAGCTTGGTTGGGCAGACAGGTTCGGTGAGGTTGATTCAGTACTTC.